The 20 T cell receptor beta chains below were found in one sample sequenced in a study of blood T cell repertoires in COVID-19. This table comes from immunoSEQ multiplex PCR, and its TCRdb copy is limited to in-frame clones, with some not included. The sample records roughly 140,000 clones, 65% to 85% being singletons. The material sequenced was peripheral blood. The receptors derive from a woman aged 60-70 years with acute or convalescent COVID-19.

The V gene is TRBV30, the J gene TRBJ2-1, with TRBD1 matching 8 bases. V trimming: 5 bases; J trimming: 8 bases; junction bases outside the gene matches: 14. The germline gives CDR1 GTSNPN, CDR2 SVGIG (reference sequence). CDR3 size: 15 residues. CDR3 bases: TGTGCCTGGGGGACCAGGGGGCGCAGGTTGGATGAGCAGTTCTTC. It specifies CAWGTRGRRLDEQFF.

The genes are TRBV15 and TRBJ1-2, with D possibly TRBD1 on 6 matching bases. CDR1 is LNHNV and CDR2 is YYDKDF in the germline V gene (reference sequence). Trimming took off 2 bases at V and 4 bases at J, with 11 bases between the two ends. CDR3 length equals 14 residues. The CDR3 loop reads CATSRPPDSYGYTF. DNA for the CDR3: TGTGCCACCAGCAGACCGCCGGACAGCTATGGCTACACCTTC.

This chain links TRBV19 with TRBJ2-6; D is uncertain. Trimming took off 4 bases at V and 0 bases at J, with 13 bases between the two ends. In germline, CDR1 is LNHDA, CDR2 SQIVND (reference sequence). The CDR3 extends over 17 amino acids. Here the CDR3 DNA reads TGTGCCAGTAGTACATCAGTCGTTAACTCTGGGGCCAACGTCCTGACTTTC. Protein sequence: CASSTSVVNSGANVLTF.

The sample holds a few counts of this clone. This chain connects TRBV4-2 to TRBJ1-4, with 9 bases that match TRBD1. Germline CDR1 is LGHNA and CDR2 is YNFKEQ. Trimming removed 3 bases from V and 5 bases from J; junction bases left unmatched: 7. This CDR3 has 16 amino acids. CDR3 residues: CASSQGTGRGNEKLFF. The CDR3 region has the DNA TGTGCCAGCAGCCAGGGGACAGGGAGGGGGAATGAAAAACTGTTTTTT.

V gene TRBV21-1 combines with J gene TRBJ2-3; no DNA check was done on the table's D call, TRBD2. TRBV21-1 is an annotated pseudogene. The CDR3 spans 15 residues. The CDR3 DNA sequence: TGTGCCAGCAGCAAAGCGGGAGGGCCAGAAGATACGCAGTATTTT. Residues: CASSKAGGPEDTQYF.

This chain joins TRBV6-5 and TRBJ1-2; D unclear. V was cut by 6 bases and J by 8 bases, with 16 bases left in between. The germline V gene encodes CDR1 MNHEY and CDR2 SVGAGI. This CDR3 contains 13 residues. CDR3 DNA sequence: TGTGCCAGCAGCCCCGGACTCCTCAGAGGCTACACCTTC. It encodes CASSPGLLRGYTF.

The chain employs TRBV6-4 and TRBJ2-1; 8 nucleotides align to TRBD2. The CDR3 covers 15 residues. Germline lookup yields CDR1 MRHNA and CDR2 SNTAGT. The J segment lost 4 bases and the V segment lost 0 bases, leaving 2 bases of the junction unmatched. The CDR3 spells CASSDSGLAYNEQFF. The CDR3 DNA is TGTGCCAGCAGTGACTCAGGACTAGCTTACAATGAGCAGTTCTTC.

The chain has TRBV7-8 and TRBJ2-7, with D perhaps matching TRBD2 (6 bases). This CDR3 contains 13 residues. Germline CDR1 reads SGHVS; CDR2 reads FQNEAQ. V lost 8 bases to trimming and J lost 3 bases, with 14 bases between them. The CDR3 is CASGRGTLYEQYF. The DNA of the CDR3 is TGTGCCAGCGGCCGAGGGACTCTCTACGAGCAGTACTTC.

The chain links TRBV19 to TRBJ2-3; TRBD1 might be the D (6 bases). This CDR3 contains 14 residues. The germline V and J ends were trimmed by 5 bases and 3 bases, with 12 bases remaining between them. CDR1 is LNHDA and CDR2 is SQIVND in the germline V gene (reference sequence). The CDR3 bases are TGTGCCAGTAGTCGTAGGACAGAAACAGATACGCAGTATTTT. Its translation is CASSRRTETDTQYF.

This clone has more than one count but fewer than ten. This sequence joins TRBV12-3 or TRBV12-4 and TRBJ2-7, with 7 bases that match TRBD1. Trimming took 4 bases from V and 6 from J; bases not matched to a gene: 6. The CDR3 covers 13 residues. The CDR3 sequence is CASSYGTALEQYF. CDR3 nucleotides: TGTGCCAGCAGTTACGGGACAGCCCTCGAGCAGTACTTC.

The chain carries TRBV5-1 and TRBJ2-2, with TRBD2 matching over 8 bases. Germline trimming cut 4 bases from V and 6 bases from J; bases unmatched to any gene: 14. Germline CDR1 SGHRS, CDR2 YFSETQ. The CDR3 has 17 amino acids. CDR3 sequence: CASSPNNAGGMAGELFF. CDR3 DNA sequence: TGCGCCAGCAGCCCAAATAACGCGGGAGGAATGGCCGGGGAGCTGTTTTTT.

This chain joins TRBV5-1 and TRBJ2-1; the D gene is possibly TRBD1 (6 bases). CDR3 length equals 16 residues. Per the germline V gene, CDR1 is SGHRS and CDR2 is YFSETQ. Deletions cut 0 bases from V and 0 bases from J, with 10 bases between. The CDR3 protein is CASSLGDTNSYNEQFF. CDR3 DNA sequence: TGCGCCAGCAGCTTGGGGGACACCAACTCCTACAATGAGCAGTTCTTC.

The rearrangement uses TRBV28 and TRBJ1-4; D might be TRBD1 (5 bases). V was cut by 5 bases and J by 7 bases, with 20 bases left in between. The germline V gene has CDR1 MDHEN and CDR2 SYDVKM. The CDR3 contains 16 residues. Here the CDR3 reads CASSKARGWPFEKLFF. DNA of the CDR3: TGTGCCAGCAGTAAAGCCCGGGGGTGGCCTTTTGAAAAACTGTTTTTT.

This clone has a single count. The gene calls are TRBV7-9 and TRBJ2-7; 12 positions agree with TRBD2. The CDR3 is made up of 16 amino acids. The V gene end was trimmed by 2 bases and the J gene end by 6 bases; junction bases not matched to a gene: 8. CDR1 and CDR2 (germline): SEHNR, FQNEAQ (reference sequence). The CDR3 protein is CASSLTPLAGGREQYF. Written as DNA, the CDR3 is TGTGCCAGCAGCTTAACGCCACTAGCGGGAGGTCGCGAGCAGTACTTC.

This clone has only a few counts. The chain has TRBV2 and TRBJ2-5; possible D gene TRBD2, 6 bases. Trimming took 1 base from V and 3 from J, leaving 9 bases between them. The length of the CDR3 is 14 residues. Germline assignment: CDR1 SNHLY and CDR2 FYNNEI. DNA of the CDR3: TGTGCCAGCAGTGAAGTGCGGGGAAAAGAGACCCAGTACTTC. As protein: CASSEVRGKETQYF.

The V gene is TRBV27, the J gene TRBJ2-6; 8 positions match TRBD1. The CDR3 runs 18 residues. The germline CDR1 and CDR2 sequences are MNHEY and SMNVEV (reference sequence). Trimming at V came to 6 bases and at J to 2 bases, leaving 12 bases not matched to a gene. CDR3 nucleotide sequence: TGTGCCAGCAGGCCCGGGACAGGAGGGACCCCTGGGGCCAACGTCCTGACTTTC. This translates into CASRPGTGGTPGANVLTF. The complete variable domain, with remaining parts taken from reference TRBV27 and TRBJ2-6, reads EAQVTQNPRYLITVTGKKLTVTCSQNMNHEYMSWYRQDPGLGLRQIYYSMNVEVTDKGDVPEGYKVSRKEKRNFPLILESPSPNQTSLYFCASRPGTGGTPGANVLTFGAGSRLTVL.

In nucleotides, the CDR3 is TGTGCCAGCAGCCCCCCTCAAGAGACCCAGTACTTC. It specifies CASSPPQETQYF. The V call is TRBV7-9, the J call TRBJ2-5, with unresolved D. This CDR3 is 12 amino acids long. Between the trimmed V and J ends, which lost 5 bases and 2 bases, there was a span of 6 bases. Germline CDR1 reads SEHNR; CDR2 reads FQNEAQ (reference sequence).

This chain joins TRBV28 and TRBJ2-2; TRBD1 might be the D (5 bases). The CDR3 runs to 15 residues. Between the trimmed V and J ends, which lost 7 bases and 5 bases, there was a span of 17 bases. Germline values: CDR1 MDHEN, CDR2 SYDVKM. The CDR3 reads CASTHSQGVTGELFF. The DNA of the CDR3 is TGTGCCAGCACCCACTCTCAAGGGGTAACCGGGGAGCTGTTTTTT.

The chain links TRBV19 to TRBJ1-5; D is uncertain. Looked up from germline, CDR1 is LNHDA and CDR2 is SQIVND (reference sequence). This CDR3 has 10 amino acids. Trimming left V 7 bases short and J 6 bases short, with 4 bases between. CDR3 protein: CASNRQPQHF. The DNA of the CDR3 is TGTGCCAGTAATCGTCAGCCCCAGCATTTT.

The rearrangement uses TRBV28 and TRBJ2-1; D is uncertain. V was cut by 6 bases and J by 0 bases, with 6 bases left in between. The CDR3 loop spans 13 amino acids. Germline CDR1 is MDHEN and CDR2 is SYDVKM. CDR3 nucleotides: TGTGCCAGCAGAGCTGGCTCCTACAATGAGCAGTTCTTC. This encodes CASRAGSYNEQFF.